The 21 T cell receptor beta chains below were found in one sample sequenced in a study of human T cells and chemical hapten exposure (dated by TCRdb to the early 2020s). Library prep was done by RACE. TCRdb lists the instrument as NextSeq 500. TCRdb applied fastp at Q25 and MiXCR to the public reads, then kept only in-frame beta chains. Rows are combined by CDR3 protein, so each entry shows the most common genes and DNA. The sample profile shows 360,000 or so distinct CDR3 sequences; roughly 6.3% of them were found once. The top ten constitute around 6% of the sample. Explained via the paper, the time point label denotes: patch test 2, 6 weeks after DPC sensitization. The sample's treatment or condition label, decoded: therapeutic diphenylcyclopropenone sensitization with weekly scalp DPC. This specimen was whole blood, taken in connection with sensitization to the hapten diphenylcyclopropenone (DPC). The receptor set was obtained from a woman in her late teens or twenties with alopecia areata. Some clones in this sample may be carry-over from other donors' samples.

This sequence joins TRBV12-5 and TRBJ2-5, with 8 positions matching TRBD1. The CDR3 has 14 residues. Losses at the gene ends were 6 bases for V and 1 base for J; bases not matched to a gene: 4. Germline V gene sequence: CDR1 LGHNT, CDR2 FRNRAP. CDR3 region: CASGWDRSQETQYF. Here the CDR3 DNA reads TGTGCTAGTGGCTGGGACAGGTCCCAAGAGACCCAGTACTTC.

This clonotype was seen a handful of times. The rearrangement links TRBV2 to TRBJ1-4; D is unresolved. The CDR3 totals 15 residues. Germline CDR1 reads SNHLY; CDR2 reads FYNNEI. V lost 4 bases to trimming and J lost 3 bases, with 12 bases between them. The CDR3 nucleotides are TGTGCCAGCAGTGTTGGGAGTCGGGCTAATGAAAAACTGTTTTTT. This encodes CASSVGSRANEKLFF.

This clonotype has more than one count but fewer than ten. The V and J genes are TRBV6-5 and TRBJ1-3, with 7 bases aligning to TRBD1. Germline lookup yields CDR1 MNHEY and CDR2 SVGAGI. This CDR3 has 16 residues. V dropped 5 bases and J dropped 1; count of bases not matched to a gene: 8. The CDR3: CASSATGVSSGNTIYF. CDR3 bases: TGTGCCAGCAGTGCCACAGGGGTTTCGTCTGGAAACACCATATATTTT.

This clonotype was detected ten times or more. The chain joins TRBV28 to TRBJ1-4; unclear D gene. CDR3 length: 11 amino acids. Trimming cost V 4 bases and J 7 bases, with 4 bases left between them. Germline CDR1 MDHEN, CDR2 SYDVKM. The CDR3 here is CASSYGEKLFF. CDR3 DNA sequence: TGTGCCAGCAGTTATGGTGAAAAACTGTTTTTT.

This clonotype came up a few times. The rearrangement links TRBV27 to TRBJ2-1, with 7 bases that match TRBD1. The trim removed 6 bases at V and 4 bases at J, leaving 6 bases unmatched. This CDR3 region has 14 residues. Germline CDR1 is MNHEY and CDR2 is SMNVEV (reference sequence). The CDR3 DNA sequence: TGTGCCAGCAGGCCCGGGACAGAATACAATGAGCAGTTCTTC. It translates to CASRPGTEYNEQFF.

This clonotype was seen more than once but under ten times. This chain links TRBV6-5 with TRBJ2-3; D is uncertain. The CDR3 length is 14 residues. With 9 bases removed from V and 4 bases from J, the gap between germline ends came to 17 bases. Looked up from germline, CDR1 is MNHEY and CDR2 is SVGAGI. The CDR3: CASSNAGFADTQYF. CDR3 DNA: TGTGCCAGTTCGAATGCCGGGTTTGCAGATACGCAGTATTTT.

The CDR3 here is CASSQGSADTQYF. CDR3 bases: TGTGCCAGCAGCCAAGGCTCGGCAGATACGCAGTATTTT. This chain uses TRBV4-2 with TRBJ2-3; D not resolved. There are 13 residues in the CDR3. Germline V CDR1 and CDR2: LGHNA, YNFKEQ. Trimming cost V 1 base and J 4 bases, with 6 bases left between them.

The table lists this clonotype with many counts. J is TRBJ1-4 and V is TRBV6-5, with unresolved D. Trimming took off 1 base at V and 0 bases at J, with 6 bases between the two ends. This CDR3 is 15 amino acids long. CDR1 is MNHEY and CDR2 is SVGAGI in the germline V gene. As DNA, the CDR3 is TGTGCCAGCAGTTACTTTGGTGCAACTAATGAAAAACTGTTTTTT. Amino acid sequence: CASSYFGATNEKLFF.

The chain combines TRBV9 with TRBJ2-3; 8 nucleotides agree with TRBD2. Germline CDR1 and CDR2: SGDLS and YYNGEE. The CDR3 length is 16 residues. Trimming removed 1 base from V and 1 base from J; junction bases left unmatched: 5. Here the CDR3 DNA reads TGTGCCAGCAGCGTAACTAGCGGTCTTGGCACAGATACGCAGTATTTT. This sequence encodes CASSVTSGLGTDTQYF. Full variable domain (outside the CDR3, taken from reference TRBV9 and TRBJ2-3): DSGVTQTPKHLITATGQRVTLRCSPRSGDLSVYWYQQSLDQGLQFLIQYYNGEERAKGNILERFSAQQFPDLHSELNLSSLELGDSALYFCASSVTSGLGTDTQYFGPGTRLTVL.

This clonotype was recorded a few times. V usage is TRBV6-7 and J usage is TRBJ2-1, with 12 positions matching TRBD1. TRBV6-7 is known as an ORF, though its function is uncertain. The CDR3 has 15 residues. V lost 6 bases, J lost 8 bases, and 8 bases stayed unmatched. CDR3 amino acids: CASRATGQGAYEQFF. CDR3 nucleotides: TGTGCCAGCAGAGCTACGGGACAGGGGGCTTATGAGCAGTTCTTC.

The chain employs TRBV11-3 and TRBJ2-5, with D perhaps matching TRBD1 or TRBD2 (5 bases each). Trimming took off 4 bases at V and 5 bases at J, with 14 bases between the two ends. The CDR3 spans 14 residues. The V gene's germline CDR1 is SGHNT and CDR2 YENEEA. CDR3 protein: CASSSLGAGETQYF. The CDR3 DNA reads TGTGCCAGCAGCTCCCTAGGGGCGGGTGAGACCCAGTACTTC.

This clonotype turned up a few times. Here the CDR3 reads CSVERDSETQYF. CDR3 nucleotide sequence: TGCAGCGTTGAACGGGACTCAGAGACCCAGTACTTC. V gene TRBV29-1 combines with J gene TRBJ2-5; D might be TRBD2 (6 bases). V lost 2 bases to trimming and J lost 4 bases, with 8 bases between them. The CDR3 is made up of 12 amino acids. The V gene's germline CDR1 is SQVTM and CDR2 ANQGSEA.

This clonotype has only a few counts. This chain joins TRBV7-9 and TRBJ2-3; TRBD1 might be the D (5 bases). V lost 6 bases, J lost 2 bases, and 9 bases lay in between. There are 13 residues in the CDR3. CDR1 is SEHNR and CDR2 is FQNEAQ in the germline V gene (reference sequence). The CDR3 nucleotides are TGTGCCAGCAGGGAAGGGGTCACAGATACGCAGTATTTT. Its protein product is CASREGVTDTQYF. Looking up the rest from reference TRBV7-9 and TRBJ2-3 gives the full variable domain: DTGVSQNPRHKITKRGQNVTFRCDPISEHNRLYWYRQTLGQGPEFLTYFQNEAQLEKSRLLSDRFSAERPKGSFSTLEIQRTEQGDSAMYLCASREGVTDTQYFGPGTRLTVL.

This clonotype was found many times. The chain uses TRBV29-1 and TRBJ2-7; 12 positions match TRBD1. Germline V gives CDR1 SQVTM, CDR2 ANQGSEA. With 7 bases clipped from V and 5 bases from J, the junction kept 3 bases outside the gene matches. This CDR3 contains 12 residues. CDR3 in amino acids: CSGGTGGDEQYF. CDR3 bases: TGCAGCGGCGGGACAGGGGGCGACGAGCAGTACTTC.

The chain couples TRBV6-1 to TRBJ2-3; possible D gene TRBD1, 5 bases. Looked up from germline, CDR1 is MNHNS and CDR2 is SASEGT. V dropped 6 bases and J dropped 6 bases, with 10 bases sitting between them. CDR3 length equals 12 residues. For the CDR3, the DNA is TGTGCCAGCAGCCAGACAGCGGATACGCAGTATTTT. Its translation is CASSQTADTQYF.

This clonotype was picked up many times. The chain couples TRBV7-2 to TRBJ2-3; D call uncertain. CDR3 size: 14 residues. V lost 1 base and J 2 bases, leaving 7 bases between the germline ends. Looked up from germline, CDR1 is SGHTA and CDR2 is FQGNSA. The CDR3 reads CASSLVPITDTQYF. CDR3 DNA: TGTGCCAGCAGCTTAGTTCCGATCACAGATACGCAGTATTTT.

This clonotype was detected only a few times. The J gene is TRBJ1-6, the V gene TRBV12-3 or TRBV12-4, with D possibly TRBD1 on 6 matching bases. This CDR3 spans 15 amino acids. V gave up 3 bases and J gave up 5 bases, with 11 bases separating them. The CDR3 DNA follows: TGTGCCAGCAGTTTTAGGGGACAAAATAATTCACCCCTCCACTTT. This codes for CASSFRGQNNSPLHF.

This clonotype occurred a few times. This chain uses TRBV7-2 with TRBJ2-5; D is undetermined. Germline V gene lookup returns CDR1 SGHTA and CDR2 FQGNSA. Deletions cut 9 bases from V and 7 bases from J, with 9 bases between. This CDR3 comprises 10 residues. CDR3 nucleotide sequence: TGTGCCAGAGAACTTGGGACCCAGTACTTC. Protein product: CARELGTQYF. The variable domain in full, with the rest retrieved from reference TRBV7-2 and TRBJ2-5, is GAGVSQSPSNKVTEKGKDVELRCDPISGHTALYWYRQSLGQGLEFLIYFQGNSAPDKSGLPSDRFSAERTGGSVSTLTIQRTQQEDSAVYLCARELGTQYFGPGTRLLVL.

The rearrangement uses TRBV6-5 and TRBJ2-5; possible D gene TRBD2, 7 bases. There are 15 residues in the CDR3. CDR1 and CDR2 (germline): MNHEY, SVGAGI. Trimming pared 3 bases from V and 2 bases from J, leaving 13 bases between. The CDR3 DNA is TGTGCCAGCAGTTATAGGGGGGGAGGGCAAGAGACCCAGTACTTC. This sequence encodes CASSYRGGGQETQYF.

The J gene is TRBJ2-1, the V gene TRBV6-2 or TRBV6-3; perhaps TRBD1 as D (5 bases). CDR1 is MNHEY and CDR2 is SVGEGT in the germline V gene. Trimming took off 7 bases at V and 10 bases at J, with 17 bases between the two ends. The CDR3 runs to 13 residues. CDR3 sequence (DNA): TGTGCCAGCACCAAAGACAGCAATCCAGAGCAGTTCTTC. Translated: CASTKDSNPEQFF.

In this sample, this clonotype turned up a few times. The CDR3 nucleotides read TGTGCCAGCAGCTCCGGACCGAAAATGGCTAATGAAAAACTGTTTTTT. Protein product: CASSSGPKMANEKLFF. The gene calls are TRBV9 and TRBJ1-4; D gene uncertain. The ends were cut back, 4 bases at V and 3 bases at J, with 16 bases in the middle. CDR3 size: 16 residues. Germline CDR1 reads SGDLS; CDR2 reads YYNGEE.